This entry describes one TCR beta chain. Its antigen is not identified. This CDR3 is 14 amino acids long. V gave up 1 base and J gave up 2 bases, with 8 bases separating them. Germline CDR1 is SGHTA and CDR2 is FQGNSA. The sample belongs to a study of T cell repertoires in cytomegalovirus infection. Study outcomes and limitations: There were carriers of CMV plus the relevant HLA, and cumulative public TCR beta family frequency identified them. The response measured ex vivo was dominated by TCR beta clonotypes (HLA-C-restricted and CMV-specific).

TCRdb ran MiXCR on the reads and lists one entry per CDR3 protein. This sample has 830,000 or so distinct CDR3 sequences, with 32% found just once. The receptor was derived from a human donor in good health (CMV status not recorded). Some clones in this sample may be carry-over from other donors' samples. This specimen was cultured CD8+ T cells from PBMCs, taken from culture after CMV antigen stimulation. This chain links TRBV7-2 with TRBJ1-1; no clear D gene. The CDR3: CASSLVGSNTEAFF. In DNA, the CDR3 is TGTGCCAGCAGCTTAGTTGGCAGCAACACTGAAGCTTTCTTT.